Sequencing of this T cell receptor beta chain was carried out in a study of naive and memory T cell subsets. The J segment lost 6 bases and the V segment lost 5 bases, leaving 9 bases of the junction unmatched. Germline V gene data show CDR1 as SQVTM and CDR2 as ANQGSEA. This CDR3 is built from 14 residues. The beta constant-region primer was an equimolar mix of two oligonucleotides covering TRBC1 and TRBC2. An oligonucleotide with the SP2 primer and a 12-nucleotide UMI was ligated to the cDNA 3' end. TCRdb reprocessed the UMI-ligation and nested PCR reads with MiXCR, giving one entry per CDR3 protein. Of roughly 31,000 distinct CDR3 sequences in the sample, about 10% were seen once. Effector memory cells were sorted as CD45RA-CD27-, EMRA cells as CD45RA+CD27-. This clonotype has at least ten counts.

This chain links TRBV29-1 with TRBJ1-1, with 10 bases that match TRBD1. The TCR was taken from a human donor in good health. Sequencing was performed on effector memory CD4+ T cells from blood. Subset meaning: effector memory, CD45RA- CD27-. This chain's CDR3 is CSVSETGGRAEAFF. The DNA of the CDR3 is TGCAGCGTTTCCGAGACAGGGGGCAGGGCTGAAGCTTTCTTT.